A single sample is the source of the 21 T cell receptor beta chains below, sequenced in a study of post-analysis software for immune sequencing data. General observations from the study: Elevated frequency relative to controls characterized roughly five TRBV segments in patients, TRBV5-6, TRBV5-1 and TRBV20-1 among them.

No antigen is known for these receptors. cDNA libraries of TCR beta carried unique molecular identifiers. TCRdb used MiXCR to reprocess the PCR reads, holding one entry per CDR3 protein. The profile shows 550,000 to 700,000 distinct CDR3 sequences, roughly 46% of them singletons. The sequenced sample consisted of blood. Receptors were obtained from a girl under 18 with multiple sclerosis.

The chain carries TRBV4-1 and TRBJ2-7; 8 nucleotides line up with TRBD2. Germline CDR1 MGHRA, CDR2 YSYEKL. V was clipped by 1 base and J by 0 bases; unmatched bases: 8. The CDR3 is 17 amino acids. As DNA, the CDR3 is TGCGCCAGCAGCCAAGGAGCGGGGGTTCAGTTCTCCTACGAGCAGTACTTC. Protein: CASSQGAGVQFSYEQYF.

This chain links TRBV5-1 with TRBJ2-3, with TRBD1 as a possible D gene (6 bases). The CDR3 loop spans 15 amino acids. The V end was cut by 3 bases, the J end by 1 base, with 12 bases between. Germline loops: CDR1 SGHRS, CDR2 YFSETQ. The CDR3 protein is CASSSGDARTDTQYF. CDR3 nucleotides: TGCGCCAGCAGCTCAGGGGACGCCCGCACAGATACGCAGTATTTT.

The rearrangement links TRBV6-2 or TRBV6-3 to TRBJ1-5; no firm D call. Germline CDR1 MNHEY, CDR2 SVGEGT. This CDR3 has 14 amino acids. Trimming shortened V by 6 bases and J by 4 bases, and 13 bases separated the two germline ends. CDR3 in amino acids: CASSPLGFNQPQHF. The CDR3 bases are TGTGCCAGCAGCCCCCTGGGGTTTAATCAGCCCCAGCATTTT.

At least ten counts were recorded for this clonotype. J is TRBJ2-3 and V is TRBV20-1; D uncertain. The V gene's germline CDR1 is DFQATT and CDR2 SNEGSKA (reference sequence). The V gene lost 0 bases and the J gene lost 2 bases, with 9 bases spanning the gap. The CDR3 length is 14 residues. The CDR3 here is CSARDRGYTDTQYF. The CDR3 coding sequence is TGCAGTGCTAGAGATCGTGGCTACACAGATACGCAGTATTTT.

The sample holds a few counts of this clonotype. The gene calls are TRBV12-3 or TRBV12-4 and TRBJ1-5; tentatively, D is TRBD1 (5 bases). V lost 2 bases to trimming and J lost 0 bases, with 17 bases between them. CDR3 length equals 18 residues. CDR3 DNA sequence: TGTGCCAGCAGTTTATATCGCTGGGACGCCTATAGCAATCAGCCCCAGCATTTT. It is translated as CASSLYRWDAYSNQPQHF.

J is TRBJ2-1 and V is TRBV20-1; D remains unclear. The V end was cut by 8 bases, the J end by 6 bases, with 8 bases between. This CDR3 has 10 amino acids. Looked up from germline, CDR1 is DFQATT and CDR2 is SNEGSKA (reference sequence). The CDR3 loop is CSWYSNEQFF. CDR3 bases: TGCAGTTGGTATTCCAATGAGCAGTTCTTC.

The J gene is TRBJ1-6, the V gene TRBV7-9; D is unclear. From germline, CDR1 is SEHNR and CDR2 FQNEAQ (reference sequence). This CDR3 comprises 15 residues. V was pared by 5 bases and J by 9 bases, with 17 bases between. Written as DNA, the CDR3 is TGTGCCAGCAGCGACCCAAGAGGGTGGCTTTCACCCCTCCACTTT. Translating gives CASSDPRGWLSPLHF.

This clonotype was seen a handful of times. The chain links TRBV7-8 to TRBJ2-7; no clear D gene. CDR1 SGHVS and CDR2 FQNEAQ come from the germline V gene. V was cut by 2 bases and J by 2 bases, with 13 bases left in between. The length of the CDR3 is 15 residues. CDR3 region: CASSLSASLTYEQYF. CDR3 sequence (DNA): TGTGCCAGCAGCTTAAGCGCCAGCCTAACCTACGAGCAGTACTTC.

V gene TRBV12-3 or TRBV12-4 combines with J gene TRBJ1-1; a possible D gene is TRBD1 (5 bases). This CDR3 region has 12 residues. The V gene lost 2 bases and the J gene lost 8 bases, with 9 bases spanning the gap. CDR3 nucleotides: TGTGCCAGCAGTTTAATTCAGGGAGAAGCTTTCTTT. Amino acid sequence: CASSLIQGEAFF.

In its sample, this clonotype was seen once. The gene calls are TRBV12-3 or TRBV12-4 and TRBJ1-6, with D tentatively TRBD1 (6 bases). This CDR3 spans 14 amino acids. V lost 3 bases, J lost 6 bases, and 9 bases lay in between. CDR3 sequence (DNA): TGTGCCAGCAGTTTTAACAGGGTTAATTCACCCCTCCACTTT. It is translated as CASSFNRVNSPLHF.

CDR3 region: CTSSSSQGFTDTQYF. In DNA form, the CDR3 reads TGTACCAGCAGCTCTAGTCAAGGCTTCACAGATACGCAGTATTTT. The chain combines TRBV7-2 with TRBJ2-3, with D hard to call. This CDR3 is 15 amino acids long. With 4 bases removed from V and 2 bases from J, the gap between germline ends came to 13 bases. Germline lookup yields CDR1 SGHTA and CDR2 FQGNSA.

The table lists this clonotype with a count of one. One junction end does not reproduce the germline sequence, and a read error may be involved. The rearrangement links TRBV10-3 to TRBJ1-5; D remains ambiguous. Germline V CDR1 and CDR2: ENHRY, SYGVKD. The CDR3 covers 13 residues. CDR3 DNA sequence: TGTGCCATCAGGGGAGGTACAAATCGGCCCCAGCATTTT. As protein: CAIRGGTNRPQHF.

This clonotype occurred once. A single base separates this from a much larger clone, so it may be a read error. This rearrangement joins TRBV6-1 to TRBJ1-5; D unclear. Looked up from germline, CDR1 is MNHNS and CDR2 is SASEGT. The CDR3 has 15 amino acids. V gave up 3 bases and J gave up 9 bases, with 18 bases separating them. The CDR3 region has the DNA TGTGCCAGCAGTGATCCGGGCAGGTTATTTGGGCCCCAGCATTTT. Protein sequence: CASSDPGRLFGPQHF.

In this sample, this clonotype turned up a few times. The chain combines TRBV27 with TRBJ1-2, with 9 nucleotides matching TRBD1. The V and J ends lost 6 bases and 0 bases, in that order; junction bases with no gene match: 5. The CDR3 extends over 15 amino acids. The germline V gene has CDR1 MNHEY and CDR2 SMNVEV (reference sequence). CDR3: CASRRQGGPNYGYTF. The CDR3 nucleotides read TGTGCCAGCAGGCGACAGGGGGGCCCTAACTATGGCTACACCTTC.

The chain couples TRBV7-2 to TRBJ1-6; weak D call: TRBD1 (5 bases). V gave up 1 base and J gave up 6 bases, with 10 bases separating them. Looked up from germline, CDR1 is SGHTA and CDR2 is FQGNSA. The CDR3 spans 15 residues. CDR3 amino acids: CASSLVLGTNSPLHF. Written as DNA, the CDR3 is TGTGCCAGCAGCTTAGTACTGGGGACTAATTCACCCCTCCACTTT.

The chain recombines TRBV6-5 with TRBJ1-2, with D possibly being TRBD1 (5 bases). The CDR3 has 14 amino acids. With 4 bases removed from V and 4 bases from J, the gap between germline ends came to 13 bases. CDR1 is MNHEY, CDR2 SVGAGI, per germline. Here the CDR3 reads CASSLEGLGYGYTF. CDR3 sequence (DNA): TGTGCCAGCAGTTTGGAGGGGCTGGGCTATGGCTACACCTTC.

The J gene is TRBJ2-3, the V gene TRBV3-1; 10 bases agree with TRBD2. The V and J ends lost 4 bases and 3 bases, in that order; junction bases with no gene match: 7. Per germline, CDR1 LGHDT and CDR2 YNNKEL (reference sequence). The CDR3 totals 16 residues. CDR3 loop: CASSPLSGRGTDTQYF. CDR3 coding DNA: TGTGCCAGCAGCCCCCTCAGCGGGAGGGGGACAGATACGCAGTATTTT.

CDR3 in DNA: TGTGCCAGCACCCCGGGTGGAGGGGGCGACTATGGCTACACCTTC. Its protein product is CASTPGGGGDYGYTF. The chain employs TRBV6-5 and TRBJ1-2, with TRBD1 matching 7 bases. Germline assignment: CDR1 MNHEY and CDR2 SVGAGI. The junction had 11 bases not matched to a gene; V was cut back by 7 bases and J by 3 bases. This CDR3 region has 15 residues.

In this sample, this clonotype turned up a few times. The chain employs TRBV6-4 and TRBJ2-6; 9 bases are a match to TRBD1. Germline V CDR1 and CDR2: MRHNA, SNTAGT. The CDR3 covers 17 residues. The J segment lost 0 bases and the V segment lost 5 bases, leaving 5 bases of the junction unmatched. This CDR3 reads CASSSGTGSSGANVLTF. As DNA, the CDR3 is TGTGCCAGCAGTTCCGGGACAGGGAGCTCTGGGGCCAACGTCCTGACTTTC.

This clonotype was seen a handful of times. This chain links TRBV12-3 or TRBV12-4 with TRBJ2-7; TRBD1 is a possible D gene (6 bases). There are 13 residues in the CDR3. V shed 8 bases and J shed 3 bases, with 14 bases lying between them. The CDR3 sequence is CASGPEDSYEQYF. The CDR3 DNA reads as TGTGCCAGCGGTCCAGAGGACAGCTACGAGCAGTACTTC.

V usage is TRBV7-9 and J usage is TRBJ2-5, with a tentative D call TRBD2 (5 bases). The germline V and J ends were trimmed by 3 bases and 2 bases, with 10 bases remaining between them. The CDR3 contains 14 residues. Germline loops: CDR1 SEHNR, CDR2 FQNEAQ (reference sequence). The CDR3 DNA reads as TGTGCCAGCAGCTTCTGGGGAGAGCAAGAGACCCAGTACTTC. It translates to CASSFWGEQETQYF.